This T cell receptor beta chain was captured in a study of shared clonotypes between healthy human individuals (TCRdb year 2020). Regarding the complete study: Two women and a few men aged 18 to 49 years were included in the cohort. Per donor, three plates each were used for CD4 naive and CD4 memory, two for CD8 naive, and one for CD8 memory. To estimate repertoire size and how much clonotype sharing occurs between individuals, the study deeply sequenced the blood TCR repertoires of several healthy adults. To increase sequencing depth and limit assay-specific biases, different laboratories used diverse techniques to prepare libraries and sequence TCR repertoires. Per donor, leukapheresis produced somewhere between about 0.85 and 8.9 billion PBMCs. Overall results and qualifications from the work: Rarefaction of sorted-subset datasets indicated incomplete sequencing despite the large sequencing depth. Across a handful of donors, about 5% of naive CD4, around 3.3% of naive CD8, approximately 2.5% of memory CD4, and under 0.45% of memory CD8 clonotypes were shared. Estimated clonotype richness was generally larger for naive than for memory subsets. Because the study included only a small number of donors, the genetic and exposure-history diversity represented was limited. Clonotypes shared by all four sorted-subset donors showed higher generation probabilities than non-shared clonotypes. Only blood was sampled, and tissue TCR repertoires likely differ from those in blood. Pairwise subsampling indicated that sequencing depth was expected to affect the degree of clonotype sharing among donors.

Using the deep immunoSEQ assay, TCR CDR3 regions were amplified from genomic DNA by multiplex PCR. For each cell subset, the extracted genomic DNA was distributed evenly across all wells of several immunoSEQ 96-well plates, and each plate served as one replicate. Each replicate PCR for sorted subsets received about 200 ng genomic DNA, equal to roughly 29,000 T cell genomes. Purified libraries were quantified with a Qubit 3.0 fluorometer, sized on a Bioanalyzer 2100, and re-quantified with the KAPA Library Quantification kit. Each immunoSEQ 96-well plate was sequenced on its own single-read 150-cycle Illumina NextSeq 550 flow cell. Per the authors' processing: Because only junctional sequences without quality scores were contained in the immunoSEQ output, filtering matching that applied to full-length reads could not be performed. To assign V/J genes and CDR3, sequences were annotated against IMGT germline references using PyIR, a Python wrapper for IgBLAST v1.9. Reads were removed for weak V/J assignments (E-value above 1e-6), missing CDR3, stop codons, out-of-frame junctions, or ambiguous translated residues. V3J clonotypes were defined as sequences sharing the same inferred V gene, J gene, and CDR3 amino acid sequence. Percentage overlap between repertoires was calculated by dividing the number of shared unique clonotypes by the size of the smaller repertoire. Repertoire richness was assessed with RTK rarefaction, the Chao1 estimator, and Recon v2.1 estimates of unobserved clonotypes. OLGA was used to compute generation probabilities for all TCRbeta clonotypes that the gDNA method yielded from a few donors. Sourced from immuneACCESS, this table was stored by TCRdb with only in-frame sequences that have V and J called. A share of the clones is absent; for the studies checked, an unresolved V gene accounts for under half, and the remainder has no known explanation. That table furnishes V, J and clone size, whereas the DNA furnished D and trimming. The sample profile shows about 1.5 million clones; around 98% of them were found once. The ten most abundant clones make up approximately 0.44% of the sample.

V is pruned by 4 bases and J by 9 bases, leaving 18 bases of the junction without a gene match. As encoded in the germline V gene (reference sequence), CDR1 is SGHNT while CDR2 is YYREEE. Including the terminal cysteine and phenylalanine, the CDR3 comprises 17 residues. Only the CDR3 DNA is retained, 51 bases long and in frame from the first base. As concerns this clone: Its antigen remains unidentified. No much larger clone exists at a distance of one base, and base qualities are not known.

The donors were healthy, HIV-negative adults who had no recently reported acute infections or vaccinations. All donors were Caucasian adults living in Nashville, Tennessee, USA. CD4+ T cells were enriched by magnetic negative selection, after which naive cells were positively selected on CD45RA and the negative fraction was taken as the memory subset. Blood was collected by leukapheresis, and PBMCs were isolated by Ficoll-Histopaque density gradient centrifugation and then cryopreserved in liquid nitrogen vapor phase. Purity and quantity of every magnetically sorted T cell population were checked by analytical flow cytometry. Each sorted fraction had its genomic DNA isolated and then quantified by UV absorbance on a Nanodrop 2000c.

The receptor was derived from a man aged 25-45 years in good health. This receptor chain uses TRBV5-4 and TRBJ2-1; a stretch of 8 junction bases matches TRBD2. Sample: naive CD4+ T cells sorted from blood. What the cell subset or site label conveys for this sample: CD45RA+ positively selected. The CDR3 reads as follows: CASSREGSGGISGEQFF. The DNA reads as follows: TGTGCCAGCAGCCGAGAGGGGAGCGGGGGTATTTCAGGTGAGCAGTTCTTC.